This T cell receptor beta chain was profiled in a study of identical twins. Findings and caveats of the study: The study reached conclusions through statistical analysis that was cross-sectional, not following the same donors. Reduced insertions were recorded for abundant cord blood beta clonotypes, with no such pattern in memory repertoires. Alpha sequences that were out-of-frame and twin-shared showed an excess of low generation probability.

CDR3 length equals 17 residues. Germline lookup yields CDR1 KGHDR and CDR2 SFDVKD. V shed 1 base, J shed 3 bases, and the junction held 4 bases outside the gene matches. Each cDNA held unique molecular identifiers, and template switching gave it a universal primer site. Each CDR3 protein gets one entry after TCRdb re-called the 5' RACE reads with MiXCR. The sample yields 640,000 or so distinct CDR3 sequences, over 5% seen once. This clonotype came up many times. Its antigen is unknown. The TCR was taken from a man in his late teens or twenties in good health. The sequenced material came from naive T cells sorted from blood. The chain carries TRBV24-1 and TRBJ2-1; 11 bases are a match to TRBD2. DNA for the CDR3: TGTGCCACCAGTGATTTCACCGGGACTAGCGGCTACAATGAGCAGTTCTTC. Its protein is CATSDFTGTSGYNEQFF.